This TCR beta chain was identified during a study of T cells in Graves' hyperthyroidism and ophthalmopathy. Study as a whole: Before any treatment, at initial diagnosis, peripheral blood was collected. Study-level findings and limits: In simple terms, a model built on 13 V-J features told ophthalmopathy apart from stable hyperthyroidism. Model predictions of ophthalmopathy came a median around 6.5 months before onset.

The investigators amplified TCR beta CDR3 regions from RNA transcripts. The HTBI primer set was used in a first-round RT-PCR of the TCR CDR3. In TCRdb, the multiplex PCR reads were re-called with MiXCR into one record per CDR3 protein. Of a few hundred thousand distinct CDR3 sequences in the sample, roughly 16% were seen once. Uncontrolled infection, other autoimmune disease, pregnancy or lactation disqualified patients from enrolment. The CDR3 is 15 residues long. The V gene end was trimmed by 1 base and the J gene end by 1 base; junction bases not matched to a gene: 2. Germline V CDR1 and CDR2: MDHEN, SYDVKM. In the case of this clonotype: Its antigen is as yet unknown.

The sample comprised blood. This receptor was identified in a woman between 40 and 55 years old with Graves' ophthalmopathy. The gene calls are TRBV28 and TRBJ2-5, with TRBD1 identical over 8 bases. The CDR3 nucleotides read TGTGCCAGCAGTTTATCGGGACAGGTCCAAGAGACCCAGTACTTC. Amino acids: CASSLSGQVQETQYF.